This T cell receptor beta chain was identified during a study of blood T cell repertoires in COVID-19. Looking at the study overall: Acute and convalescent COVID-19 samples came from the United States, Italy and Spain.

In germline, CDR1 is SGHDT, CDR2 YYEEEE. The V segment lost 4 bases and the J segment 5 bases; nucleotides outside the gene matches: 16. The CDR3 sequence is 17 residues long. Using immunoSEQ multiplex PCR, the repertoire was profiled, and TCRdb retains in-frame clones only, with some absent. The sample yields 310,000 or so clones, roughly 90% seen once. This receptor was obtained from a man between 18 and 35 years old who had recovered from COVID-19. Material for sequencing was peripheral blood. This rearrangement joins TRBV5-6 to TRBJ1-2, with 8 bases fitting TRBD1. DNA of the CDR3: TGTGCCAGCAGCATGTCCGGGACAGGCCCTCTGAGATATGGCTACACCTTC. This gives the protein CASSMSGTGPLRYGYTF.